This record covers a single TCR beta chain. Its antigen is still unknown. Base qualities are not recorded, but no much larger clone differs from it by a single base. This specimen belongs to a study of blood T cell repertoires in COVID-19 (dated by TCRdb to 2018 to 2020). At the level of the whole study: Samples from collaborators originated in the United States, Italy and Spain and spanned both the acute and convalescent phases of COVID-19. A freely available public database, intended as a resource for researchers studying the immune response to SARS-CoV-2, is where the repertoires were released. The material from the prospective study consisted of cDNA or gDNA derived from T cells, B-cell-depleted T cells, or PBMCs. Where available, HLA class I and class II types were taken from metadata supplied by the sample provider and were not determined by assay-based typing. Deeply sampled blood TCRbeta repertoires from subjects exposed to, actively infected with, or recovered from COVID-19 were included in the dataset. The samples were drawn from the first 160 participants of the ongoing ImmuneRACE study and from some 1,300 subjects provided by 6 global collaborators. A de-identified subject ID, COVID-19 status, age in years and sex were almost always included in the sample metadata. The paper's findings and limits, for the study overall: The quantity of clinical and demographic metadata differed by source and by participant and was supplied without curation.

One collaborating source in Seattle enrolled patients during active infection and followed them longitudinally through the course of disease. The collaborating institutions used their own protocols to collect whole blood in K2EDTA tubes. For TCRbeta analysis, collaborators shipped samples as frozen whole blood, isolated PBMCs, or DNA extracted from either of those sample types. The CDR3 runs 18 amino acids, cysteine and phenylalanine included. The read is trimmed to its CDR3 DNA, 54 bases read in frame from base 1. The V end gives up 0 bases and the J end 4 bases, leaving 7 bases in the junction not matched to a gene. Via the germline V gene, CDR1 is SNHLY and CDR2 FYNNEI. TCRbeta CDR3 regions were amplified from genomic DNA using the immunoSEQ Assay, a bias-controlled multiplex PCR. On the study's bioinformatics: Nucleated cell counts per sample were estimated from amplification of reference gene primers within the assay. To quantify the absolute abundance of each unique TCRbeta CDR3 rearrangement, sequence reads were collapsed and filtered. For each sample, productive Simpson clonality was calculated as the square root of Simpson's diversity index across productive rearrangements. TCRdb took this table from immuneACCESS and kept in-frame rearrangements with V and J called. Such tables lack part of the clones; where checked against another copy, unresolved V genes explain under half of the gap, and the rest is unexplained. The D gene and trimming were derived from the DNA, and the V and J assignments and clone size from that table. In all, the sample holds about 200,000 clones, and around 85% of those were seen once. Of the sample, approximately 0.97% is held by the ten largest clones.

The sequence is built from TRBV2 and TRBJ2-3; TRBD2 lines up with 13 middle nucleotides. The sequenced sample was peripheral blood. The TCR originated in a man aged 55 to 70 with COVID-19, enrolled during active disease. CDR3 protein: CASSEATLLAGGADTQYF. Read as DNA, the sequence is TGTGCCAGCAGTGAAGCCACTCTACTAGCGGGAGGGGCAGATACGCAGTATTTT.